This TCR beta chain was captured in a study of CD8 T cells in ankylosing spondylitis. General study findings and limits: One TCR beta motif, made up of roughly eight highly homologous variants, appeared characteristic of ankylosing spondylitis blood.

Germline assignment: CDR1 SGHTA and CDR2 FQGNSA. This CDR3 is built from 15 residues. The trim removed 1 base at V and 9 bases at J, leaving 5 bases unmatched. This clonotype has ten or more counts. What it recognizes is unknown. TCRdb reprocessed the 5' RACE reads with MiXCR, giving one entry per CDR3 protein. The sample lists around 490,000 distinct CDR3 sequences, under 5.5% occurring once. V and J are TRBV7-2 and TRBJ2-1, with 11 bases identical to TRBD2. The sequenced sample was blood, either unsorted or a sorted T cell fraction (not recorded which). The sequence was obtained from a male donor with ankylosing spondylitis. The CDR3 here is CASSLGLAGGREQFF. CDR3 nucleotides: TGTGCCAGCAGCTTAGGCCTAGCGGGAGGACGTGAGCAGTTCTTC.